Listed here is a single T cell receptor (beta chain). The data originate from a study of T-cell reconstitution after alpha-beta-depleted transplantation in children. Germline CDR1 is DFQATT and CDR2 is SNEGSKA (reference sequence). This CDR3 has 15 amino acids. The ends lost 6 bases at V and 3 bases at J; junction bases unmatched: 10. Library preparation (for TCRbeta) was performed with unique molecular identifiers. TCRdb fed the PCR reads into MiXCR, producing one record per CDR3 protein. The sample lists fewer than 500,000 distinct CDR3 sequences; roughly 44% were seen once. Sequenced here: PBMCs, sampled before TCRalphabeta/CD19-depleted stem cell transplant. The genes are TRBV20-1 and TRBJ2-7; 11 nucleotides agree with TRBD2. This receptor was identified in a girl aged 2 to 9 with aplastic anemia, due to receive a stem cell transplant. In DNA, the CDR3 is TGCAGTGCCCCTGGGACTAGCGGAAACCTCTACGAGCAGTACTTC. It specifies CSAPGTSGNLYEQYF.